This T cell receptor beta chain appears in the sequencing data of a study of blood T cell repertoires in COVID-19. Study information: Samples representing acute and convalescent COVID-19 were sourced from the United States, Italy and Spain.

The V end lost 4 bases, the J end lost 0 bases, and 15 bases lay between the germline ends. This CDR3 spans 16 amino acids. Looked up from germline, CDR1 is SGHDT and CDR2 is YYEEEE. Method: immunoSEQ multiplex PCR; TCRdb's copy keeps in-frame clones and lacks some. The sample records roughly 110,000 clones, 81% being singletons. Sequenced: peripheral blood. V gene TRBV5-6 combines with J gene TRBJ2-3; D perhaps matches TRBD1 (6 bases). The receptor's source is a man over 45 with acute or convalescent COVID-19. DNA for the CDR3: TGTGCCAGCAGCCTCAGGCTAGGGGGTAGCACAGATACGCAGTATTTT. It yields the protein CASSLRLGGSTDTQYF.